This TCR beta chain was captured by sequencing in a study of shared T cell receptors in the human thymus. Germline V gene lookup returns CDR1 LGHNA and CDR2 YNFKEQ. Losses at the gene ends were 1 base for V and 5 bases for J; bases not matched to a gene: 11. The CDR3 is made up of 17 amino acids. Only in-frame clones appear in the TCRdb table, and some are missing; sequencing was by immunoSEQ multiplex PCR. The data contain 700,000 or so clones, approximately 83% of them seen just once; the ten biggest clones take up more than 0.01%. A further study also used this sample, focusing on human thymus T cells. Turning to that study: Resections removed during corrective heart surgery provided the thymus tissue used.

Material for sequencing was thymocytes. The source of this sequence is a girl under two years old with a congenital heart defect. The chain has TRBV4-2 and TRBJ1-1; 9 bases map to TRBD1. CDR3 amino acids: CASSQAALTGGKTEAFF. The DNA for the CDR3 is TGTGCCAGCAGCCAAGCCGCCCTGACAGGGGGAAAGACTGAAGCTTTCTTT.